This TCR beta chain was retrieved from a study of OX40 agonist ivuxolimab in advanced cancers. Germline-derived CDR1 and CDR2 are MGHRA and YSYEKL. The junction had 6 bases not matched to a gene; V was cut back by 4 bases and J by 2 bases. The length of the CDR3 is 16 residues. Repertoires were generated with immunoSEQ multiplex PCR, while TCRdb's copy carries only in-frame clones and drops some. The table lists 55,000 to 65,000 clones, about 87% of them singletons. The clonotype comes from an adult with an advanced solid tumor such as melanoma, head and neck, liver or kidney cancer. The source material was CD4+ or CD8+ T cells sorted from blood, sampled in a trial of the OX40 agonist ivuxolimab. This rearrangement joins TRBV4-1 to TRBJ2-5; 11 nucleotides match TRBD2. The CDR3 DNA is TGCGCCAGCAGCCCCGCGACTAGCGGGGTTCAAGAGACCCAGTACTTC. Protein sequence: CASSPATSGVQETQYF.